Sequencing of this TCR beta chain was carried out in a study of T cells in Graves' hyperthyroidism and ophthalmopathy. The CDR3 runs 16 residues. V was pared by 4 bases and J by 3 bases, with 15 bases between. Germline-derived CDR1 and CDR2 are LGHDT and YNNKEL (reference sequence). Amplified TCR beta CDR3 regions derived from RNA transcripts. Initially, a first-round RT-PCR of the TCR CDR3 employed the HTBI primer set. TCRdb reanalysed the multiplex PCR reads using MiXCR and keeps one entry per CDR3 protein. The profile shows 340,000 or so distinct CDR3 sequences, 15% to 20% of them singletons. The sample holds many counts of this clonotype.

The chain recombines TRBV3-1 with TRBJ2-2; D not resolved. The sequence came from a woman between 50 and 59 years old with Graves' hyperthyroidism. The sequenced sample consisted of blood. This CDR3 is CASSLRSGWDTGELFF. In DNA, the CDR3 is TGTGCCAGCAGCCTCCGGTCGGGCTGGGACACCGGGGAGCTGTTTTTT.